This TCR beta chain was recovered during a study of blood T cells in healthy people across ages. Study details: Template switching caught about one barcoded beta molecule for each two T cells.

Every donor provided 7.5 to 10 milliliters of peripheral blood. Trimming removed 5 bases from V and 13 bases from J, with 17 bases in between. Germline loops: CDR1 SGHTA, CDR2 FQGTGA. This CDR3 is built from 12 residues. Using a J-beta primer mix together with a sample-barcoded 5' primer, a second PCR was run for roughly 6 to 11 cycles. TCRdb reprocessed the 5' RACE reads with MiXCR, giving one entry per CDR3 protein. The sample gives 1.5 million to 2 million distinct CDR3 sequences, roughly a third of which show up once; approximately 11% is in the top ten. The sequence was collected from a woman younger than 45 in good health. Sequencing used blood. V usage is TRBV7-3 and J usage is TRBJ1-1; D gene uncertain. The chain's CDR3 is CASSPGRDLFFF. CDR3 bases: TGTGCCAGCAGCCCCGGCCGTGATCTTTTTTTCTTT.